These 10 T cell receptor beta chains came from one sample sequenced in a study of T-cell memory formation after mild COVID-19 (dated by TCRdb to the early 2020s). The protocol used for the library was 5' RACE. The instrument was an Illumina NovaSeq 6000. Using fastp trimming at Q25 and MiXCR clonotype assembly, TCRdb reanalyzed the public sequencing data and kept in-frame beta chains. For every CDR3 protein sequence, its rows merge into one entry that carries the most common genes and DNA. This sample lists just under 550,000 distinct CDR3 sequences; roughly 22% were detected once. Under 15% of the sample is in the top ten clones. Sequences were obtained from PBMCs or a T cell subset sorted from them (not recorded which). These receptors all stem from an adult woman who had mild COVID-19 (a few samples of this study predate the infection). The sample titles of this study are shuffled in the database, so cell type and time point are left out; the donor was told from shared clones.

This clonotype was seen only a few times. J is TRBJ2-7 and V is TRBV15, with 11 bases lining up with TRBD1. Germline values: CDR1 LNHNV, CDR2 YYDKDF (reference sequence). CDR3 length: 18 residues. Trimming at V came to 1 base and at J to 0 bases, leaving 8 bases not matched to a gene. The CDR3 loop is CATSRALPGQGASYEQYF. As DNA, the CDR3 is TGTGCCACCAGCAGAGCCCTTCCTGGACAGGGGGCCTCCTACGAGCAGTACTTC.

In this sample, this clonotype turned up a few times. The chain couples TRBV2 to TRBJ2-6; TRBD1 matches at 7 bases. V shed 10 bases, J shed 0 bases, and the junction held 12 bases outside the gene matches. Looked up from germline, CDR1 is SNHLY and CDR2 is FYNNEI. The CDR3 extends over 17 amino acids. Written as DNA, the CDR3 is TGTGCCACATCGAAGGGACAGATACTCTCTGGGGCCAACGTCCTGACTTTC. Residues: CATSKGQILSGANVLTF.

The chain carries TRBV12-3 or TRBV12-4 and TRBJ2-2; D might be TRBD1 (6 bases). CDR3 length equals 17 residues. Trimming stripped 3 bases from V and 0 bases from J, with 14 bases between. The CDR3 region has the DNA TGTGCCAGCAGTTTTTGGACAGACCTTTCGAACACCGGGGAGCTGTTTTTT. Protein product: CASSFWTDLSNTGELFF.

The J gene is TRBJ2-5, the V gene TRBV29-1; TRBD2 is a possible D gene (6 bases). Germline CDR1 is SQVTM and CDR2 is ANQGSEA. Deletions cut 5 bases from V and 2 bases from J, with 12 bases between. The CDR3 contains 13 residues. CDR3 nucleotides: TGCAGCGTTCGGCGGGGCTCTCAAGAGACCCAGTACTTC. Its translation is CSVRRGSQETQYF. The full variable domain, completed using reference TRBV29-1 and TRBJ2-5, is SAVISQKPSRDICQRGTSLTIQCQVDSQVTMMFWYRQQPGQSLTLIATANQGSEATYESGFVIDKFPISRPNLTFSTLTVSNMSPEDSSIYLCSVRRGSQETQYFGPGTRLLVL.

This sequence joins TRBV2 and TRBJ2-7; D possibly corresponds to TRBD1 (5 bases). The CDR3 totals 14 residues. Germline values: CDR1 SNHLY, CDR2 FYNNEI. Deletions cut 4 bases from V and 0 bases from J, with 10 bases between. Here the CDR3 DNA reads TGTGCCAGCAGTGTAAGGCAGGGCTCCTACGAGCAGTACTTC. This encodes CASSVRQGSYEQYF.

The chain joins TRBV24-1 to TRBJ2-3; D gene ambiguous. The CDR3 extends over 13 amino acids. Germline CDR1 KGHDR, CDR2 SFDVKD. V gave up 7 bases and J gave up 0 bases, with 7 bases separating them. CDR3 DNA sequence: TGTGCCACCAGAGAATCTAGCACAGATACGCAGTATTTT. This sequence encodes CATRESSTDTQYF.

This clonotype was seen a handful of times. The CDR3 here is CASSGDSSSYNEQFF. CDR3 DNA sequence: TGTGCCAGCAGCGGAGACAGCAGCTCCTACAATGAGCAGTTCTTC. The chain carries TRBV7-9 and TRBJ2-1; D might be TRBD1 (5 bases). The CDR3 consists of 15 residues. V lost 5 bases and J lost 0, with 11 bases in between. Germline V gives CDR1 SEHNR, CDR2 FQNEAQ (reference sequence).

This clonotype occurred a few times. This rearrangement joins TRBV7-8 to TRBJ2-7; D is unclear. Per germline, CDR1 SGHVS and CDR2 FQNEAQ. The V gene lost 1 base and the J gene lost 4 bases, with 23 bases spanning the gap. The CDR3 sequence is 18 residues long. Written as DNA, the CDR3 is TGTGCCAGCAGCTTAGGGGCCGTCAGGAGAGGTTACCAGTACGAGCAGTACTTC. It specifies CASSLGAVRRGYQYEQYF.

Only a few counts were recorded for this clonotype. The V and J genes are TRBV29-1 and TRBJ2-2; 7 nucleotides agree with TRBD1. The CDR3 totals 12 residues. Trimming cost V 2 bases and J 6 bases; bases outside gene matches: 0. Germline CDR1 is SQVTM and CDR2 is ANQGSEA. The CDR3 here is CSVEQGAGELFF. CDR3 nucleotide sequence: TGCAGCGTTGAACAGGGGGCCGGGGAGCTGTTTTTT.

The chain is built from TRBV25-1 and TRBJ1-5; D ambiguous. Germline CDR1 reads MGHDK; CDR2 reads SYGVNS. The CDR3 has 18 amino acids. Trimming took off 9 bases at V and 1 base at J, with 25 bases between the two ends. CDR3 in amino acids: CASPPLRIGRASNQPQHF. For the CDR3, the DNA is TGTGCCAGTCCACCCCTACGAATCGGGAGAGCGAGCAATCAGCCCCAGCATTTT.